This T cell receptor beta chain derives from a study of regulatory T cells in long-lasting Graves disease. As to time point: newly diagnosed GD, antithyroid drugs for less than 3 months. PBMCs were the source of the RNA used for TCR sequencing. CDR3 regions were amplified by Arm-PCR using iRepertoire HTBI primers to build TCR beta libraries. TCRdb itself ran the multiplex PCR reads through MiXCR, one entry per CDR3 protein. The data contain approximately 300,000 distinct CDR3 sequences, more than 15% of them singletons. The V end was cut by 6 bases, the J end by 6 bases, with 9 bases between. The germline gives CDR1 DFQATT, CDR2 SNEGSKA (reference sequence). The CDR3 runs 10 residues. This clonotype occurred many times.

The chain joins TRBV20-1 to TRBJ2-7; the D is unclear. This clonotype was sampled from a female donor with Graves disease. The specimen was peripheral blood mononuclear cells (PBMCs), collected at new diagnosis, from a patient treated with antithyroid drugs. CDR3 residues: CSAEMGEQYF. CDR3 sequence (DNA): TGCAGTGCGGAGATGGGCGAGCAGTACTTC.